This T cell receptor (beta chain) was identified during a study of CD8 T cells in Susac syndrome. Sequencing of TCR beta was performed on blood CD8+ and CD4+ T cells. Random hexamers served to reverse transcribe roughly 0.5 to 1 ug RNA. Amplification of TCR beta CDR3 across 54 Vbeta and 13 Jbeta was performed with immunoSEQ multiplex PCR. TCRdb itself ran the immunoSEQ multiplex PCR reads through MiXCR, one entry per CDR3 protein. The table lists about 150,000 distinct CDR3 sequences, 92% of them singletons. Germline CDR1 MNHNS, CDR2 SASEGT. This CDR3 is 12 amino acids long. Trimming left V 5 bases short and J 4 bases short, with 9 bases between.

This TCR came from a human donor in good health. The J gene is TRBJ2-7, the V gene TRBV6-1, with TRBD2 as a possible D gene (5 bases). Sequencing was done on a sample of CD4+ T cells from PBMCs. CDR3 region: CASSFLAYEQYF. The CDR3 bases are TGTGCCAGCAGTTTCCTAGCTTACGAGCAGTACTTC.